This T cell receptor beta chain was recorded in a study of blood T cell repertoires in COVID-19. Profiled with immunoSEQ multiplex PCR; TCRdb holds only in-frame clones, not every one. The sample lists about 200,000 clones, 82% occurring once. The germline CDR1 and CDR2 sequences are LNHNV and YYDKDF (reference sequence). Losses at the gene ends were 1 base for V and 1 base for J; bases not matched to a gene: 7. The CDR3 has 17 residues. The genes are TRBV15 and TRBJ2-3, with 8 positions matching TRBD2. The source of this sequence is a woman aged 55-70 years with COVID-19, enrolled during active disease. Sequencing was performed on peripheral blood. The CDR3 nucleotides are TGTGCCACCAGCAGAGCGGCGGGAGGAGCGCGCACAGATACGCAGTATTTT. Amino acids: CATSRAAGGARTDTQYF.